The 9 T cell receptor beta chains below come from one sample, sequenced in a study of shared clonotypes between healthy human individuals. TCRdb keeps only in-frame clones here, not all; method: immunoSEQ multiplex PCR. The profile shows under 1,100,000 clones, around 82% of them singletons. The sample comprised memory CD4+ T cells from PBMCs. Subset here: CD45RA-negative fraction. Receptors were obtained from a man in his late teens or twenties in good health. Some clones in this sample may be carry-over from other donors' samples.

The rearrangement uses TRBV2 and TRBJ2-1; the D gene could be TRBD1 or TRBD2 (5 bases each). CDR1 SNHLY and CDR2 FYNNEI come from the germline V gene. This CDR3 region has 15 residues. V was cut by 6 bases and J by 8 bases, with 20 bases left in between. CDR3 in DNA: TGTGCCAGCAGGGGACCGGGACCCCGGAGCCATGAGCAGTTCTTC. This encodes CASRGPGPRSHEQFF.

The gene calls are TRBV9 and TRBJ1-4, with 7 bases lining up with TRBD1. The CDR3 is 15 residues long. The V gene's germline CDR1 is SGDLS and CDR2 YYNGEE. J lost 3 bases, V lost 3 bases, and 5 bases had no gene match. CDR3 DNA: TGTGCCAGCAGCGATCGACAGGGCCCTAATGAAAAACTGTTTTTT. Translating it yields CASSDRQGPNEKLFF.

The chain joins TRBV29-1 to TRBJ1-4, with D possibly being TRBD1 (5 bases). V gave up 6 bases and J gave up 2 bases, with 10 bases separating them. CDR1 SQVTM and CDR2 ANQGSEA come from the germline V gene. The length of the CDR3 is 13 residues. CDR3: CSVAGRTNEKLFF. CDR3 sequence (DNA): TGCAGCGTGGCGGGACGTACTAATGAAAAACTGTTTTTT. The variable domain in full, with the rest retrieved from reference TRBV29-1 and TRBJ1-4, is SAVISQKPSRDICQRGTSLTIQCQVDSQVTMMFWYRQQPGQSLTLIATANQGSEATYESGFVIDKFPISRPNLTFSTLTVSNMSPEDSSIYLCSVAGRTNEKLFFGSGTQLSVL.

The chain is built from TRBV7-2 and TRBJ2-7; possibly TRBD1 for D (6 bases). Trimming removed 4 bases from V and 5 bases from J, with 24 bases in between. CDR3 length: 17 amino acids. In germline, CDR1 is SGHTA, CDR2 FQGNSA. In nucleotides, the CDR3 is TGTGCCAGCAGCTCTAGGGGGACCCGGCGGTCGTTGCACGAGCAGTACTTC. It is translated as CASSSRGTRRSLHEQYF. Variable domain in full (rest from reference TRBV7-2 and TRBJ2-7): GAGVSQSPSNKVTEKGKDVELRCDPISGHTALYWYRQSLGQGLEFLIYFQGNSAPDKSGLPSDRFSAERTGGSVSTLTIQRTQQEDSAVYLCASSSRGTRRSLHEQYFGPGTRLTVT.

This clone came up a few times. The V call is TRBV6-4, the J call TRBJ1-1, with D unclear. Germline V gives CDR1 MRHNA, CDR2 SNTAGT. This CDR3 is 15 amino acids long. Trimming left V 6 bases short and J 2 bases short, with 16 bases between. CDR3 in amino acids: CASRPREGSNTEAFF. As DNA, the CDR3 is TGTGCCAGCAGACCCCGGGAAGGGAGTAACACTGAAGCTTTCTTT.

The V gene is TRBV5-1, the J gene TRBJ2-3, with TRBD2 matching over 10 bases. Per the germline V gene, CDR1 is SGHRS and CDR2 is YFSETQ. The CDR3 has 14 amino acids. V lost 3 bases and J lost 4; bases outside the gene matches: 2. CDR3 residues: CASSSTSGPDTQYF. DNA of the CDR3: TGCGCCAGCAGCTCGACTAGCGGGCCAGATACGCAGTATTTT.

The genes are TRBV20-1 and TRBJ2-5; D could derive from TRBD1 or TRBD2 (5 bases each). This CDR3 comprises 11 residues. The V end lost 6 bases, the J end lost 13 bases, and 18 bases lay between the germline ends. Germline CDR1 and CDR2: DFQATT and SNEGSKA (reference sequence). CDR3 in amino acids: CSADRGGALYF. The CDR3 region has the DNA TGCAGTGCCGACCGGGGCGGTGCCCTGTACTTC.

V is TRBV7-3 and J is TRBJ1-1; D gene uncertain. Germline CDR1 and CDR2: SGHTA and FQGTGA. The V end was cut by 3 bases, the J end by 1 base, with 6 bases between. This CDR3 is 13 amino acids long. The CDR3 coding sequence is TGTGCCAGCAGCTTGTCAAGGAACACTGAAGCTTTCTTT. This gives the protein CASSLSRNTEAFF.

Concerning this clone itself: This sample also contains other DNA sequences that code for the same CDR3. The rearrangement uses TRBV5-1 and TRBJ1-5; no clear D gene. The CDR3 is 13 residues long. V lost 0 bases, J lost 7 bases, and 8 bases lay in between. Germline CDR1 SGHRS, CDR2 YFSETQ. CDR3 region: CASSLDRGQPQHF. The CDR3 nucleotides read TGCGCCAGCAGCTTGGATCGCGGGCAGCCCCAGCATTTT.